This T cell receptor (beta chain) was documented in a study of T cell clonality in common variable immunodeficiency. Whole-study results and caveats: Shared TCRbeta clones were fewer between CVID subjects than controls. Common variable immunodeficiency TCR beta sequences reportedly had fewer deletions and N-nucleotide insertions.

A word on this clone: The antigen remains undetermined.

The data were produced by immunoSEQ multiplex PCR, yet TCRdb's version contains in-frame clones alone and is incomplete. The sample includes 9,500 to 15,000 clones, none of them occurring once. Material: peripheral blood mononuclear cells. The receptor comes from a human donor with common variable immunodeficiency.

The CDR3 region is CASSETIFMGEQYF. The part of the CDR3 DNA that was read is TGTGCCAGTAGTGAGACAATTTTTATGGGCGAG. V is TRBV19 and J is TRBJ2-7; no definite D call. The sequenced fragment ends 3 residues before the CDR3 boundary, so the rest is inferred from the germline J gene. Germline loops: CDR1 LNHDA, CDR2 SQIVND (reference sequence). V lost 5 bases and J 6 bases, leaving 17 bases between the germline ends. This CDR3 is 14 amino acids long.